One sample yielded the 29 T cell receptor beta chains listed below, sequenced in a study of CD8 T cells in ankylosing spondylitis. TCRdb re-called the 5' RACE reads with MiXCR, one entry per CDR3 protein. Of hundreds of thousands of distinct CDR3 sequences listed, approximately 12% are singletons. Study results and limitations: In ankylosing spondylitis blood, a motif of roughly eight highly homologous TCR beta variants appeared characteristic.

No antigen has been identified for these receptors. The specimen sequenced was blood, either unsorted or a sorted T cell fraction (not recorded which). The receptors were gathered from a male donor with ankylosing spondylitis.

This clonotype was counted between two and nine times. V gene TRBV10-3 combines with J gene TRBJ2-7; D not certain. The ends were cut back, 0 bases at V and 6 bases at J, with 12 bases in the middle. This CDR3 contains 14 residues. Looked up from germline, CDR1 is ENHRY and CDR2 is SYGVKD. As DNA, the CDR3 is TGTGCCATCAGTGAGTCCCTCTTCGGTGGCGAGCAGTACTTC. Amino acids: CAISESLFGGEQYF.

This clonotype was detected a few times. This chain links TRBV20-1 with TRBJ2-5; D is possibly TRBD1 or TRBD2 (6 bases each). V was cut by 6 bases and J by 0 bases, with 14 bases left in between. CDR3 length: 14 residues. CDR1 and CDR2 (germline): DFQATT, SNEGSKA (reference sequence). The CDR3 DNA follows: TGCAGTGCCGCTTCAGGGGACTACCAAGAGACCCAGTACTTC. Its protein is CSAASGDYQETQYF.

Many counts were recorded for this clonotype. This sequence joins TRBV5-5 and TRBJ2-7, with 10 nucleotides matching TRBD2. CDR1 SGHKS and CDR2 YYEKEE come from the germline V gene (reference sequence). CDR3 size: 15 residues. The V segment lost 4 bases and the J segment 3 bases; nucleotides outside the gene matches: 7. CDR3 sequence reads: CASSTSSGSNYEQYF. The DNA for the CDR3 is TGTGCCAGCAGCACCTCTAGCGGGAGTAACTACGAGCAGTACTTC.

The chain links TRBV12-3 or TRBV12-4 to TRBJ2-7, with D possibly called TRBD1 or TRBD2 (6 bases each). V was clipped by 6 bases and J by 3 bases, with 18 bases between them. This CDR3 region has 15 residues. The CDR3 nucleotides read TGTGCCAGCAGCCTAGGCGGGACATCTAGCTACGAGCAGTACTTC. Its protein product is CASSLGGTSSYEQYF.

This clonotype was counted between two and nine times. The V gene is TRBV20-1, the J gene TRBJ2-3; tentatively, D is TRBD1 or TRBD2 (5 bases each). Germline V gene data show CDR1 as DFQATT and CDR2 as SNEGSKA (reference sequence). The V and J ends lost 1 base and 3 bases respectively, with 14 bases between them. The CDR3 is 15 amino acids. The CDR3 spells CSARGGAGETDTQYF. The CDR3 DNA follows: TGCAGTGCTAGAGGAGGGGCTGGAGAGACAGATACGCAGTATTTT.

The CDR3 here is CASSLRQGANGELFF. CDR3 nucleotides: TGTGCCAGCAGCTTAAGGCAGGGGGCGAACGGGGAGCTGTTTTTT. The V call is TRBV7-2, the J call TRBJ2-2, with TRBD1 matching 8 bases. This CDR3 has 15 amino acids. CDR1 and CDR2 from the germline V gene are SGHTA and FQGNSA. V lost 2 bases and J lost 7; bases outside the gene matches: 6.

This clonotype was seen a handful of times. V is TRBV5-1 and J is TRBJ2-4; D not resolved. The CDR3 contains 13 residues. The V gene lost 2 bases and the J gene lost 6 bases, with 9 bases spanning the gap. Germline V gene lookup returns CDR1 SGHRS and CDR2 YFSETQ. The DNA of the CDR3 is TGCGCCAGCAGCTTCCAAGACCGAAACATTCAGTACTTC. Amino acid sequence: CASSFQDRNIQYF.

This clonotype turned up a few times. The rearrangement joins TRBV12-5 to TRBJ2-2, with 7 bases that match TRBD1. This CDR3 comprises 15 residues. CDR1 is LGHNT, CDR2 FRNRAP, per germline. J lost 5 bases, V lost 2 bases, and 5 bases had no gene match. CDR3 region: CASGLHRGGTGELFF. CDR3 sequence (DNA): TGTGCTAGTGGTTTGCACAGGGGTGGAACCGGGGAGCTGTTTTTT. The variable domain in full, completed from reference TRBV12-5 and TRBJ2-2, reads DARVTQTPRHKVTEMGQEVTMRCQPILGHNTVFWYRQTMMQGLELLAYFRNRAPLDDSGMPKDRFSAEMPDATLATLKIQPSEPRDSAVYFCASGLHRGGTGELFFGEGSRLTVL.

This clonotype has at least ten counts. This sequence joins TRBV20-1 and TRBJ1-1, with 10 bases aligning to TRBD1. Germline assignment: CDR1 DFQATT and CDR2 SNEGSKA (reference sequence). The CDR3 runs 17 residues. Losses at the gene ends were 6 bases for V and 4 bases for J; bases not matched to a gene: 17. CDR3 in DNA: TGCAGTGCCCATCCGGGTGGGGGACAGGGGATGGCCACTGAAGCTTTCTTT. Its protein product is CSAHPGGGQGMATEAFF.

A note on this clonotype: This could be a read error, since a much larger clone is one nucleotide away. The rearrangement joins TRBV20-1 to TRBJ2-3, with a possible D match to TRBD2 (6 bases). This CDR3 has 14 amino acids. Germline lookup yields CDR1 DFQATT and CDR2 SNEGSKA (reference sequence). CDR3 bases: TGCAATGCTAAGGTCGGGACTCAGGGAGATACGCAGTATTTT. This gives the protein CNAKVGTQGDTQYF.

At least ten counts were recorded for this clonotype. The chain links TRBV7-2 to TRBJ2-5; the D is unclear. V was trimmed by 3 bases and J by 4 bases, leaving 9 bases between them. The CDR3 extends over 13 amino acids. Germline V gene data show CDR1 as SGHTA and CDR2 as FQGNSA. The CDR3 sequence: CASSFSRGETQYF. Here the CDR3 DNA reads TGTGCCAGCAGCTTTAGCAGAGGAGAGACCCAGTACTTC.

This clonotype was seen a few times. Germline is not matched at one junction end, which may reflect a read error. The V and J genes are TRBV20-1 and TRBJ2-3; 12 positions match TRBD2. The CDR3 is 17 amino acids. CDR1 DFQATT and CDR2 SNEGSKA come from the germline V gene (reference sequence). The CDR3 DNA reads TGCTGTGCTAGAGATTCTAGCGGGAGGGCCATTGGAGATACGCAGTATTTT. This codes for CCARDSSGRAIGDTQYF.

CDR3 coding DNA: TGTGCCAGCACCGGAGGACTAGCGGGGGGTTCCTACGAGCAGTACTTC. Its translation: CASTGGLAGGSYEQYF. V and J are TRBV28 and TRBJ2-7; TRBD2 matches at 14 bases. In germline, CDR1 is MDHEN, CDR2 SYDVKM. The V segment lost 7 bases and the J segment 1 base; nucleotides outside the gene matches: 6. The CDR3 length is 16 residues. Based on the CDR3 plus reference TRBV28 and TRBJ2-7, the full variable domain is DVKVTQSSRYLVKRTGEKVFLECVQDMDHENMFWYRQDPGLGLRLIYFSYDVKMKEKGDIPEGYSVSREKKERFSLILESASTNQTSMYLCASTGGLAGGSYEQYFGPGTRLTVT.

This clonotype was counted only a few times. The rearrangement uses TRBV5-1 and TRBJ1-1; 8 nucleotides agree with TRBD1. The CDR3 sequence is 15 residues long. Trimming at V came to 3 bases and at J to 1 base, leaving 5 bases not matched to a gene. The germline gives CDR1 SGHRS, CDR2 YFSETQ. Here the CDR3 DNA reads TGCGCCAGCAGCTACAGGGGGGTACCGAACACTGAAGCTTTCTTT. Translating it yields CASSYRGVPNTEAFF.

The rearrangement uses TRBV7-2 and TRBJ1-2; no clear D. The ends were cut back, 5 bases at V and 1 base at J, with 14 bases in the middle. The germline V gene has CDR1 SGHTA and CDR2 FQGNSA. The length of the CDR3 is 15 residues. The CDR3 DNA reads TGTGCCAGCAGCCCCCGGTCCGCGATTAACTATGGCTACACCTTC. It is translated as CASSPRSAINYGYTF.

This clonotype came up a few times. The chain couples TRBV6-2 or TRBV6-3 to TRBJ2-7; weak D call: TRBD1 (5 bases). The V and J ends lost 5 bases and 3 bases respectively, with 11 bases between them. Germline V gene sequence: CDR1 MNHEY, CDR2 SVGEGT. This CDR3 has 13 residues. Here the CDR3 DNA reads TGTGCCAGCAGTCCTGTAGGGGACTACGAGCAGTACTTC. It specifies CASSPVGDYEQYF.

This sequence joins TRBV7-9 and TRBJ1-6; D unclear. Germline V gene lookup returns CDR1 SEHNR and CDR2 FQNEAQ (reference sequence). This CDR3 is built from 14 residues. With 1 base removed from V and 10 bases from J, the gap between germline ends came to 11 bases. In DNA form, the CDR3 reads TGTGCCAGCAGCTTAGAGGTCGAGAGCTCACCCCTCCACTTT. Its protein product is CASSLEVESSPLHF.

This clonotype was detected a few times. For the CDR3, the DNA is TGTGCCAGCAGCTTAGCGATAGCGGGAGGGACCTACGAGCAGTACTTC. Protein sequence: CASSLAIAGGTYEQYF. V is TRBV7-2 and J is TRBJ2-7; 11 bases align to TRBD2. CDR1 is SGHTA and CDR2 is FQGNSA in the germline V gene. The CDR3 covers 16 residues. With V trimmed by 0 bases and J by 2 bases, 3 bases remained unmatched.

The chain couples TRBV10-3 to TRBJ2-3, with 7 nucleotides matching TRBD1. This CDR3 comprises 16 residues. The V and J ends lost 2 bases and 3 bases, in that order; junction bases with no gene match: 8. Germline-derived CDR1 and CDR2 are ENHRY and SYGVKD. This CDR3 is CAISEATGVGTDTQYF. DNA for the CDR3: TGTGCCATCAGTGAGGCAACAGGGGTTGGGACAGATACGCAGTATTTT.

Many counts were recorded for this clonotype. The genes are TRBV29-1 and TRBJ2-5; possibly TRBD1 or TRBD2 for D (5 bases each). The germline V and J ends were trimmed by 4 bases and 5 bases, with 14 bases remaining between them. Germline CDR1 reads SQVTM; CDR2 reads ANQGSEA. This CDR3 has 13 amino acids. CDR3 coding DNA: TGCAGCGTTGTTATGAGGGCAGGGGAGACCCAGTACTTC. It encodes CSVVMRAGETQYF.

The chain has TRBV5-1 and TRBJ2-3, with D possibly matching TRBD2 (6 bases). CDR3 length equals 16 residues. Germline V CDR1 and CDR2: SGHRS, YFSETQ. The ends were cut back, 5 bases at V and 0 bases at J, with 16 bases in the middle. CDR3 amino acids: CASRLTLASSTDTQYF. Written as DNA, the CDR3 is TGCGCCAGCAGGCTCACTCTAGCGTCTAGCACAGATACGCAGTATTTT.

The chain joins TRBV7-8 to TRBJ1-2, with TRBD1 matching 8 bases. With 2 bases clipped from V and 5 bases from J, the junction kept 4 bases outside the gene matches. Germline values: CDR1 SGHVS, CDR2 FQNEAQ. CDR3 length equals 14 residues. The DNA of the CDR3 is TGTGCCAGCAGCTTAAACAGGGGGAGATATGGCTACACCTTC. It translates to CASSLNRGRYGYTF.

This clonotype occurred a few times. The chain has TRBV20-1 and TRBJ2-1; D is unclear. Germline V CDR1 and CDR2: DFQATT, SNEGSKA (reference sequence). V was trimmed by 8 bases and J by 4 bases, leaving 15 bases between them. There are 13 residues in the CDR3. The CDR3 protein is CSTAGRTYNEQFF. For the CDR3, the DNA is TGCAGTACCGCTGGACGCACGTACAATGAGCAGTTCTTC.

This clonotype appeared a few times. The chain employs TRBV20-1 and TRBJ1-1; D unclear. V was shortened by 4 bases and J by 5 bases, with 17 bases between the two germline ends. This CDR3 contains 14 residues. Germline-derived CDR1 and CDR2 are DFQATT and SNEGSKA (reference sequence). CDR3 region: CSAIKGSARTEAFF. The CDR3 DNA reads TGCAGTGCTATTAAAGGGTCCGCGAGGACTGAAGCTTTCTTT.

The sample holds many counts of this clonotype. The chain has TRBV20-1 and TRBJ2-1; the D is unclear. V shed 6 bases and J shed 0 bases, with 9 bases lying between them. Looked up from germline, CDR1 is DFQATT and CDR2 is SNEGSKA (reference sequence). This CDR3 is built from 13 residues. DNA of the CDR3: TGCAGTGCGCAGAGGAGCTCCTACAATGAGCAGTTCTTC. Its protein is CSAQRSSYNEQFF.

V is TRBV5-1 and J is TRBJ2-3; D may be TRBD2 (5 bases). Germline CDR1 reads SGHRS; CDR2 reads YFSETQ. The CDR3 consists of 13 residues. The V end lost 4 bases, the J end lost 6 bases, and 12 bases lay between the germline ends. In DNA, the CDR3 is TGCGCCAGCAGCACGACTATCACCGATACGCAGTATTTT. Protein: CASSTTITDTQYF.

The rearrangement uses TRBV4-2 and TRBJ2-3; 9 nucleotides agree with TRBD2. The CDR3 length is 16 residues. The V and J ends lost 6 bases and 6 bases, in that order; junction bases with no gene match: 13. CDR1 is LGHNA, CDR2 YNFKEQ, per germline. As DNA, the CDR3 is TGTGCCAGCAGTTCTACAACGCGGGAGGGCCCGGATACGCAGTATTTT. The encoded protein is CASSSTTREGPDTQYF.

For this clonotype: At one boundary the junction diverges from the germline segment, which might be a read error. The chain joins TRBV18 to TRBJ2-3, with 9 bases fitting TRBD1. CDR3 length: 15 residues. Per germline, CDR1 KGHSH and CDR2 LQKENI. The CDR3 nucleotides are TGTGCCAGCTCATCACCGGGACAGGGCCCAGATACGCAGTATTTT. As protein: CASSSPGQGPDTQYF.

V usage is TRBV7-8 and J usage is TRBJ2-7, with D possibly matching TRBD1 (6 bases). CDR1 is SGHVS, CDR2 FQNEAQ, per germline. The CDR3 runs to 14 residues. V was trimmed by 3 bases and J by 1 base, leaving 10 bases between them. CDR3 in amino acids: CASSFPGTSYEQYF. In DNA, the CDR3 is TGTGCCAGCAGCTTTCCTGGGACATCCTACGAGCAGTACTTC.